The 11 T cell receptor beta chains below come from one sample, sequenced in a study of beta chain features in type 1 diabetes. Study findings and constraints: Type 1 diabetes patients had moderately but significantly shorter TCRB CDR3s in all four CD4+ subsets.

No antigen has been assigned to these receptors. As every portion of the isolated RNA was reverse transcribed, the sequencing read expressed TCRB transcripts. TCRdb's copy holds only in-frame clones and misses some; the assay was immunoSEQ multiplex PCR. The profile shows 350,000 to 400,000 clones, over 10% of them singletons. Sample: naive CD4+ T cells from blood. These receptors were collected from a young woman with type 1 diabetes.

The rearrangement links TRBV21-1 to TRBJ1-5; TRBD1 is the table's D call, not checked against the DNA. TRBV21-1 is labeled a pseudogene. This CDR3 contains 17 residues. CDR3 bases: TGTGCCAGCAGCAAATGCGGACAGGGGAGTAACAATCAGCCCCAGCATTTT. This gives the protein CASSKCGQGSNNQPQHF.

The chain employs TRBV30 and TRBJ2-7; 8 nucleotides align to TRBD2. The CDR3 runs to 14 residues. V lost 0 bases, J lost 6 bases, and 7 bases stayed unmatched. CDR1 and CDR2 from the germline V gene are GTSNPN and SVGIG (reference sequence). DNA of the CDR3: TGTGCCTGGAGTGTACGAGCGGGAGTTGGCGAGCAGTACTTC. Amino acids: CAWSVRAGVGEQYF.

This chain uses TRBV29-1 with TRBJ2-3; 9 nucleotides agree with TRBD2. The CDR3 length is 15 residues. Per the germline V gene, CDR1 is SQVTM and CDR2 is ANQGSEA. V lost 4 bases and J lost 1; bases outside the gene matches: 6. Here the CDR3 reads CSVGVAGEGTDTQYF. CDR3 nucleotide sequence: TGCAGCGTTGGAGTAGCGGGGGAAGGCACAGATACGCAGTATTTT.

J is TRBJ2-7 and V is TRBV5-4; TRBD2 matches 8 bases. Germline trimming cut 7 bases from V and 0 bases from J; bases unmatched to any gene: 6. Germline V gene sequence: CDR1 SGHNT, CDR2 YYREEE (reference sequence). This CDR3 contains 14 residues. CDR3 in amino acids: CASSAGGSSYEQYF. The CDR3, as DNA: TGTGCCAGCTCGGCGGGGGGAAGCTCCTACGAGCAGTACTTC.

The rearrangement joins TRBV9 to TRBJ2-7, with D maybe TRBD1 (6 bases). Germline loops: CDR1 SGDLS, CDR2 YYNGEE. V lost 0 bases and J lost 1, with 8 bases in between. The CDR3 has 14 amino acids. The CDR3, as DNA: TGTGCCAGCAGCGTAGAAACAGGGTCCTACGAGCAGTACTTC. Its protein is CASSVETGSYEQYF.

This clone was seen only a few times. The gene calls are TRBV15 and TRBJ2-1, with 13 nucleotides matching TRBD2. Trimming cost V 3 bases and J 2 bases; bases outside gene matches: 1. From germline, CDR1 is LNHNV and CDR2 YYDKDF (reference sequence). The CDR3 covers 16 residues. CDR3 nucleotide sequence: TGTGCCACCAGCAGCGGACTAGCGGGAGCCTACAATGAGCAGTTCTTC. It translates to CATSSGLAGAYNEQFF.

This chain connects TRBV2 to TRBJ2-7; D ambiguous. The V gene's germline CDR1 is SNHLY and CDR2 FYNNEI. Trimming shortened V by 8 bases and J by 3 bases, and 14 bases separated the two germline ends. The CDR3 extends over 13 amino acids. The CDR3 protein is CASGFGRDYEQYF. Written as DNA, the CDR3 is TGTGCCAGCGGGTTTGGGCGAGACTACGAGCAGTACTTC.

The V gene is TRBV11-2, the J gene TRBJ1-5; TRBD1 agrees at 10 bases. With V trimmed by 1 base and J by 5 bases, 2 bases remained unmatched. CDR1 is SGHAT, CDR2 FQNNGV, per germline. The CDR3 extends over 15 amino acids. In DNA form, the CDR3 reads TGTGCCAGCAGCTTAGTGGGGACAGGGGATCAGCCCCAGCATTTT. It encodes CASSLVGTGDQPQHF.

This clone was observed a handful of times. The rearrangement uses TRBV14 and TRBJ2-4; D perhaps matches TRBD1 (6 bases). The CDR3 runs to 16 residues. Germline V gives CDR1 SGHDN, CDR2 FVKESK. V was shortened by 4 bases and J by 3 bases, with 16 bases between the two germline ends. Here the CDR3 DNA reads TGTGCCAGCAGCCCGTGGGGCACAGGGAGCAAAAACATTCAGTACTTC. Translated, it gives CASSPWGTGSKNIQYF.

This clone was counted only a few times. V usage is TRBV6-6 and J usage is TRBJ1-1; D not certain. Germline V gene sequence: CDR1 MNHNY, CDR2 SVGAGI (reference sequence). V was pared by 2 bases and J by 6 bases, with 10 bases between. This CDR3 comprises 13 residues. The CDR3 DNA sequence: TGTGCCAGCAGTTACAGGTATAGCGCTGAAGCTTTCTTT. It codes for CASSYRYSAEAFF.

This chain joins TRBV28 and TRBJ2-7; TRBD1 matches 7 bases. CDR1 is MDHEN and CDR2 is SYDVKM in the germline V gene. CDR3 length: 16 amino acids. V shed 3 bases and J 0 bases; nucleotides not matched to a gene: 8. The CDR3 spells CASSFTARQGSYEQYF. For the CDR3, the DNA is TGTGCCAGCAGTTTCACGGCCCGACAGGGCTCCTACGAGCAGTACTTC.